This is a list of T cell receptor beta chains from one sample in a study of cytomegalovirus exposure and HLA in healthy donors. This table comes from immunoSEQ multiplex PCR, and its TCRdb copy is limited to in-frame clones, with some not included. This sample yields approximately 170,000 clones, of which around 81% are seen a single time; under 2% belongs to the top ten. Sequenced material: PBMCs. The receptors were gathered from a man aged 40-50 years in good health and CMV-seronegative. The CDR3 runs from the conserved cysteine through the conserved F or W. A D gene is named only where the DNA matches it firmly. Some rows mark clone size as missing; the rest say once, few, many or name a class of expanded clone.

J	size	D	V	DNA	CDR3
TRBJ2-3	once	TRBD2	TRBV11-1	TGTGCCAGCAGCTCAGCGGGGGACTCCTTCGGTACAGATACGCAGTATTTT	CASSSAGDSFGTDTQYF
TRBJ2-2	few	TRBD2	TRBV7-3	TGTGCCAGCAGCTTTAGCGGGAGCGGGGCCGGGGAGCTGTTTTTT	CASSFSGSGAGELFF
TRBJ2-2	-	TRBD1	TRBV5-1	TGCGCCAGCAGCTTGGTCTCCTTTTCCGGACAGGGATGGACCGGGGAGCTGTTTTTT	CASSLVSFSGQGWTGELFF
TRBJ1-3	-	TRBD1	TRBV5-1	TGCGCCAGCAGCTTGGGCGGGACAGGTGGAAACACCATATATTTT	CASSLGGTGGNTIYF
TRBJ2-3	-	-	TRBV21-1	TGTGCCAGCAGCACTGGGAGGGGGGGTAGCACAGATACGCAGTATTTT	CASSTGRGGSTDTQYF
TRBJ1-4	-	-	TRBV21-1	TGTGCCAGCAGCAGGGGAACGTCAGAGGGCTATGAAAAACTGTTTTTT	CASSRGTSEGYEKLFF
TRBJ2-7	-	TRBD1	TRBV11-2	TGTGCCAGCAGCTTAGCCCCGACAGGGGCCTACGAGCAGTACTTC	CASSLAPTGAYEQYF
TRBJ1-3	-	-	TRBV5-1	TGCGCCAGCAGCACCGACGGGGGAAACACCATATATTTT	CASSTDGGNTIYF
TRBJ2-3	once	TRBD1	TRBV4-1	TGCGCCAGCAGCGTGTCAGGGGGCCCTAGCACAGATACGCAGTATTTT	CASSVSGGPSTDTQYF
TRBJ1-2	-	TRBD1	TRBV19	TGTGCCAGCCGGTACCGGGACAGGGCTAACTATGGCTACACCTTC	CASRYRDRANYGYTF
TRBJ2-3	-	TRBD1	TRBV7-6	TGTGCCAGCAGCTTAACCGGACAGGGGACCTCCACAGATACGCAGTATTTT	CASSLTGQGTSTDTQYF
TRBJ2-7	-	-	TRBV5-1	TGCGCCAGCAGCTTGGCATACGAGCAGTACTTC	CASSLAYEQYF
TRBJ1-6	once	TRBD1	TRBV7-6	TGTGCCAGCAGCCCGCGGGACAGCCCTTATAATTCACCCCTCCACTTT	CASSPRDSPYNSPLHF
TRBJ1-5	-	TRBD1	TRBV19	TGTGCCAGTAGTCCCCAAGCCCGACAGGGGGAAAATCAGCCCCAGCATTTT	CASSPQARQGENQPQHF
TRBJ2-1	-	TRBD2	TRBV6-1	TGTGCCAGCAGTGGGACTAGCGGATTCTCCTACAATGAGCAGTTCTTC	CASSGTSGFSYNEQFF
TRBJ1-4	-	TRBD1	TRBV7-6	TGTGCCAGCAGCTCAAGGGAACAGGGGGCGAGGTTTTTT	CASSSREQGARFF
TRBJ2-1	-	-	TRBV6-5	TGTGCCAGCAGTGCGGGTCGGGAGCAGTTCTTC	CASSAGREQFF
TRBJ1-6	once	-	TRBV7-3	TGTGCCAGCAGTGTCGGGGGGAATTCACCCCTCCACTTT	CASSVGGNSPLHF
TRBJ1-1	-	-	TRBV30	TGTGCCTGGAGTTCCGACGGGATTAACACTGAAGCTTTCTTT	CAWSSDGINTEAFF
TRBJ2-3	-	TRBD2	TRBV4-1	TGCGCCAGCAGGGGAGGGAAAGATACGCAGTATTTT	CASRGGKDTQYF
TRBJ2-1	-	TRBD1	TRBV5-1	TGCGCCAGCAGCTTATTACAGGGGGCCAGATACAATGAGCAGTTCTTC	CASSLLQGARYNEQFF
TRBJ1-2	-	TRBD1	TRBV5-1	TGCGCCAGCAGCTTGGAGGGGGCAGGGGGCTACACCTTC	CASSLEGAGGYTF
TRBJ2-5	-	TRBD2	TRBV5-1	TGCGCCAGCAGCTTGTTGGGTAGCGGGGTTGAAGAGACCCAGTACTTC	CASSLLGSGVEETQYF
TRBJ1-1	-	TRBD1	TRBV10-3	TGTGCCATCAGTGAGTCAGGGGGCTTGAACACTGAAGCTTTCTTT	CAISESGGLNTEAFF
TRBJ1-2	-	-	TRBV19	TGTGCCAGTACCACGGGGGTGGACTATGGCTACACCTTC	CASTTGVDYGYTF
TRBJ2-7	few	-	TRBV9	TGTGCCAGCAGCGTCCAGGGTAGCTCCTACGAGCAGTACTTC	CASSVQGSSYEQYF
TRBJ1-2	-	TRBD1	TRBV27	TGTGCCAGCAGATCCAGGGGGTTGGATGGCTACACCTTC	CASRSRGLDGYTF
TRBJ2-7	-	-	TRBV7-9	TGTGCCAGCAGCTTAAACCCACAGGGTAGTTTCCACGAGCAGTACTTC	CASSLNPQGSFHEQYF
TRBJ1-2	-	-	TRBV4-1	TGCGCCAGCAGCCAAACCGGCTATGGCTACACCTTC	CASSQTGYGYTF
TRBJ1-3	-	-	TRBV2	TGTGCCAGCAGATGGGACACTATCTCTGGAAACACCATATATTTT	CASRWDTISGNTIYF
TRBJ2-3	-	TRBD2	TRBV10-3	TGTGCCATCAGTCTAGCGGGAGACCCCTCTCGCACAGATACGCAGTATTTT	CAISLAGDPSRTDTQYF
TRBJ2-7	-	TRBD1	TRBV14	TGTGCCAGCAGCCAAGCAGCCGGGACGAGACAGGGGTTATACGAGCAGTACTTC	CASSQAAGTRQGLYEQYF
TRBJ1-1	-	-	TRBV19	TGTGCCAGTAGTGTTACAGCGAACACTGAAGCTTTCTTT	CASSVTANTEAFF
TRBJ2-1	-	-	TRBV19	TGTGCCAGTAGGGGGGCCGTGGGGCGATACAATGAGCAGTTCTTC	CASRGAVGRYNEQFF
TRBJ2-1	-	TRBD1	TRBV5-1	TGCGCCAGCAGCTTGTCAGGGACAGGAGTTTACAATGAGCAGTTCTTC	CASSLSGTGVYNEQFF
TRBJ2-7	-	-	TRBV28	TGTGCCAGCAGTTTCATCAGGGGATCATCCTACGAGCAGTACTTC	CASSFIRGSSYEQYF
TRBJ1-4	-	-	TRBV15	TGTGCCACCAGCAGATTGCAGGAAAAACTGTTTTTT	CATSRLQEKLFF
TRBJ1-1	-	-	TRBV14	TGTGCCAGCAGCCAGTTGTGGACAGAAAGTGTGGCTTTCTTT	CASSQLWTESVAFF
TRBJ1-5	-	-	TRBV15	TGTGCCACCAGCAGAGGGTGGACACGTAATCAGCCCCAGCATTTT	CATSRGWTRNQPQHF
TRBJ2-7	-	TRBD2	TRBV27	TGTGCCAGCAGTACCTCGACTAGCTTCTCCTACGAGCAGTACTTC	CASSTSTSFSYEQYF
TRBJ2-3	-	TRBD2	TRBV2	TGTGCCACTCCGGGACTAGCGGGGGACACAGATACGCAGTATTTT	CATPGLAGDTDTQYF
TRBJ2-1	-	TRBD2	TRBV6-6	TGTGCCAGCAGTTACTCGATAGCGGGAGTTTACAATGAGCAGTTCTTC	CASSYSIAGVYNEQFF
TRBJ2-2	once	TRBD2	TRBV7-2	TGTGCCAGCATTCTAGCGGGAGGGCCGTTGGGCGGGGAGCTGTTTTTT	CASILAGGPLGGELFF
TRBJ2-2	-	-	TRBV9	TGTGCCAGCAGCGAGAACAGGGGAGGCACCGGGGAGCTGTTTTTT	CASSENRGGTGELFF
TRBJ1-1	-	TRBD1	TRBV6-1	TGTGCCAGCAGTCGGGACAGGGAAATCACTGAAGCTTTCTTT	CASSRDREITEAFF
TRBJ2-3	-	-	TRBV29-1	TGCAGCGTTGATCAAGGGGCAGATACGCAGTATTTT	CSVDQGADTQYF